This note documents a single TCR beta chain sequence. Its target is not known. Template switching by 5'RACE with UMIs generated the TCR beta cDNA. TCRdb reprocessed the 5' RACE reads, keeping one entry per CDR3 protein, no DNA. This sample's table has over 100,000 distinct CDR3 sequences. The data derive from a study of T cells expressing NK-cell markers. Overall study findings and caveats: HCMV specificity of the expanded NKG2C+ T cell clones stayed unclear.

CDR3 length: 14 amino acids. In germline, CDR1 is MNHEY, CDR2 SVGEGT. The chain employs TRBV6-2 or TRBV6-3 and TRBJ2-1; TCRdb picks TRBD1, but there is no DNA to check that call. Sequencing was performed on blood T cells: a sorted CD56 or NKG2C T cell subset, CD4+ or CD8+ T cells, or bulk PBMC T cells (not recorded which). The TCR originated in a woman between 18 and 70 years old in good health. CDR3 sequence: CASRAGTEYNEQFF.